These 21 T cell receptor beta chains share one sample of origin, sequenced in a study of blood T cell repertoires in COVID-19. Sequenced by immunoSEQ multiplex PCR; TCRdb stores in-frame clones only, minus some. The sample has approximately 230,000 clones, around 84% seen once. Sample: PBMCs or T cells enriched from blood (not recorded which). The receptors here all came from a man aged 18 to 30 who had recovered from COVID-19.

There are a few counts of this clone. The gene calls are TRBV5-1 and TRBJ1-2; tentative D call: TRBD1 (6 bases). Germline V gene lookup returns CDR1 SGHRS and CDR2 YFSETQ. The CDR3 loop spans 14 amino acids. Trimming left V 4 bases short and J 4 bases short, with 14 bases between. Here the CDR3 reads CASSRWEGGYGYTF. As DNA, the CDR3 is TGCGCCAGCAGCCGTTGGGAGGGGGGCTATGGCTACACCTTC.

This sequence joins TRBV5-4 and TRBJ2-1, with D unclear. With 4 bases removed from V and 6 bases from J, the gap between germline ends came to 14 bases. The CDR3 is made up of 14 amino acids. Germline CDR1 SGHNT, CDR2 YYREEE (reference sequence). The CDR3 protein is CASSHITQINEQFF. DNA for the CDR3: TGTGCCAGCAGCCATATCACACAAATCAATGAGCAGTTCTTC.

This clone has just one count. The rearrangement links TRBV7-2 to TRBJ2-7; D is possibly TRBD2 (6 bases). CDR3 length: 15 amino acids. Trimming pared 6 bases from V and 0 bases from J, leaving 15 bases between. CDR1 and CDR2 (germline): SGHTA, FQGNSA. CDR3: CASSPLAGLSYEQYF. CDR3 sequence (DNA): TGTGCCAGCAGTCCACTGGCGGGACTCTCCTACGAGCAGTACTTC.

This chain links TRBV7-9 with TRBJ2-1; 10 positions agree with TRBD1. The CDR3 is made up of 14 amino acids. CDR1 is SEHNR, CDR2 FQNEAQ, per germline (reference sequence). The ends lost 4 bases at V and 5 bases at J; junction bases unmatched: 2. DNA of the CDR3: TGTGCCAGCAGCTGGGGACAGGGGAACAATGAGCAGTTCTTC. Amino acids: CASSWGQGNNEQFF.

The gene calls are TRBV27 and TRBJ2-7; 13 bases agree with TRBD2. V dropped 6 bases and J dropped 7; count of bases not matched to a gene: 6. The germline gives CDR1 MNHEY, CDR2 SMNVEV (reference sequence). CDR3 length: 14 amino acids. CDR3 amino acids: CASSQGLAGDEQYF. The DNA for the CDR3 is TGTGCCAGCAGCCAAGGACTAGCGGGGGATGAGCAGTACTTC.

The chain links TRBV5-4 to TRBJ2-3, with 8 bases lining up with TRBD2. The CDR3 has 17 amino acids. Germline V gives CDR1 SGHNT, CDR2 YYREEE (reference sequence). After removal of 5 bases from V and 4 bases from J, the junction contained 15 bases not matched to a gene. CDR3 DNA sequence: TGTGCCAGCAGACCGGACAGCGCGGGGGGTCCCGCAGATACGCAGTATTTT. Translated: CASRPDSAGGPADTQYF.

This clone occurred once. V and J are TRBV7-6 and TRBJ1-3; no clear D gene. The CDR3 covers 15 residues. Germline lookup yields CDR1 SGHVS and CDR2 FNYEAQ. The V end lost 1 base, the J end lost 0 bases, and 7 bases lay between the germline ends. CDR3 nucleotides: TGTGCCAGCAGCTTAGATGAACTCTCTGGAAACACCATATATTTT. Amino acid sequence: CASSLDELSGNTIYF. The whole variable domain, filled in from reference TRBV7-6 and TRBJ1-3, reads GAGVSQSPRYKVTKRGQDVALRCDPISGHVSLYWYRQALGQGPEFLTYFNYEAQQDKSGLPNDRFSAERPEGSISTLTIQRTEQRDSAMYRCASSLDELSGNTIYFGEGSWLTVV.

This clone came up a few times. This sequence joins TRBV5-5 and TRBJ2-1; the D is unclear. Per germline, CDR1 SGHKS and CDR2 YYEKEE (reference sequence). The CDR3 has 15 amino acids. V lost 4 bases, J lost 0 bases, and 11 bases lay in between. CDR3 loop: CASSPSPSSYNEQFF. CDR3 DNA: TGTGCCAGCAGCCCGTCACCGAGCTCCTACAATGAGCAGTTCTTC.

This clone is a singleton in its sample. The V gene is TRBV4-1, the J gene TRBJ2-5; TRBD2 matches 10 bases. CDR3 length: 16 amino acids. Germline V CDR1 and CDR2: MGHRA, YSYEKL. V trimming: 0 bases; J trimming: 5 bases; junction bases outside the gene matches: 6. The chain's CDR3 is CASSQEVAGGPETQYF. In DNA, the CDR3 is TGCGCCAGCAGCCAAGAGGTAGCGGGGGGCCCGGAGACCCAGTACTTC.

The CDR3 DNA reads as TGTGCCAGTAGTATAGCCCCGACAGTTAACAACTATGGCTACACCTTC. This sequence encodes CASSIAPTVNNYGYTF. This chain connects TRBV19 to TRBJ1-2, with a tentative D call TRBD1 (5 bases). The V and J ends lost 1 base and 2 bases respectively, with 14 bases between them. Germline V gives CDR1 LNHDA, CDR2 SQIVND (reference sequence). This CDR3 is built from 16 residues.

This chain connects TRBV10-1 to TRBJ2-7; 9 bases are a match to TRBD2. J lost 2 bases, V lost 6 bases, and 2 bases had no gene match. The CDR3 loop spans 13 amino acids. Germline V gene sequence: CDR1 WNHNN, CDR2 SYGVQD (reference sequence). CDR3 residues: CASSGTSPYEQYF. The DNA for the CDR3 is TGCGCCAGCAGCGGGACTAGCCCCTACGAGCAGTACTTC.

The sample holds a few counts of this clone. The gene calls are TRBV12-3 or TRBV12-4 and TRBJ1-2; D is ambiguous. V gave up 5 bases and J gave up 4 bases, with 11 bases separating them. The CDR3 is 13 residues long. CDR3 in amino acids: CASSPPSGYGYTF. CDR3 DNA sequence: TGTGCCAGCAGTCCCCCTTCGGGCTATGGCTACACCTTC.

The chain carries TRBV7-8 and TRBJ2-7, with no clear D. V shed 5 bases and J shed 7 bases, with 12 bases lying between them. The CDR3 is made up of 12 amino acids. Germline lookup yields CDR1 SGHVS and CDR2 FQNEAQ. CDR3 nucleotide sequence: TGTGCCAGCAGCCCCGGTCCCGCGGAGCAGTACTTC. Residues: CASSPGPAEQYF.

This chain connects TRBV19 to TRBJ2-1; TRBD2 matches at 12 bases. Germline V gene lookup returns CDR1 LNHDA and CDR2 SQIVND (reference sequence). The junction had 9 bases not matched to a gene; V was cut back by 5 bases and J by 4 bases. The CDR3 runs to 17 residues. CDR3 nucleotide sequence: TGTGCCAGTAGTTATCTAGCGGGAGGGTGGGTGTACAATGAGCAGTTCTTC. Translation gives CASSYLAGGWVYNEQFF.

The J gene is TRBJ1-5, the V gene TRBV4-1, with a tentative D call TRBD1 (6 bases). V lost 1 base to trimming and J lost 3 bases, with 13 bases between them. CDR1 MGHRA and CDR2 YSYEKL come from the germline V gene. The CDR3 is 16 residues long. CDR3 sequence (DNA): TGCGCCAGCAGCCAAGGTTGGGGGCAGGACAATCAGCCCCAGCATTTT. This codes for CASSQGWGQDNQPQHF.

This clone was counted a few times. The chain employs TRBV24-1 and TRBJ1-1; D gene unclear. This CDR3 is built from 16 residues. V lost 3 bases and J lost 6, with 19 bases in between. Germline loops: CDR1 KGHDR, CDR2 SFDVKD. The CDR3 loop reads CATSDPPNTARSEAFF. CDR3 nucleotide sequence: TGTGCCACCAGTGATCCACCCAACACCGCCAGGTCTGAAGCTTTCTTT.

The chain joins TRBV7-9 to TRBJ2-7; TRBD2 is a possible D gene (5 bases). This CDR3 has 14 residues. Germline CDR1 is SEHNR and CDR2 is FQNEAQ (reference sequence). V was shortened by 5 bases and J by 6 bases, with 17 bases between the two germline ends. CDR3 coding DNA: TGTGCCAGCAGCCCGACCGGGAACTTCGGCGAGCAGTACTTC. This translates into CASSPTGNFGEQYF.

This sequence joins TRBV6-2 or TRBV6-3 and TRBJ1-6, with 10 bases lining up with TRBD1. Germline CDR1 and CDR2: MNHEY and SVGEGT. The CDR3 totals 16 residues. Trimming removed 2 bases from V and 9 bases from J; junction bases left unmatched: 7. CDR3: CASSYGIDRGRSPLHF. CDR3 DNA: TGTGCCAGCAGTTACGGAATCGACAGGGGGCGTTCACCCCTCCACTTT.

This clone was observed a single time. The J gene is TRBJ2-5, the V gene TRBV29-1; D not certain. V gave up 4 bases and J gave up 5 bases, with 5 bases separating them. Germline CDR1 SQVTM, CDR2 ANQGSEA. The CDR3 loop spans 10 amino acids. The CDR3 loop reads CSVVSETQYF. CDR3 sequence (DNA): TGCAGCGTTGTATCGGAGACCCAGTACTTC.

The V call is TRBV6-2 or TRBV6-3, the J call TRBJ2-7, with D perhaps TRBD1 (6 bases). CDR3 size: 16 residues. The germline V and J ends were trimmed by 4 bases and 3 bases, with 19 bases remaining between them. Germline V CDR1 and CDR2: MNHEY, SVGEGT. CDR3 coding DNA: TGTGCCAGCAGTTCGACACAGGGAATAATTTACTACGAGCAGTACTTC. It translates to CASSSTQGIIYYEQYF.

The chain links TRBV19 to TRBJ1-2; D perhaps matches TRBD1 (6 bases). The CDR3 length is 15 residues. CDR1 is LNHDA, CDR2 SQIVND, per germline (reference sequence). The V end was cut by 1 base, the J end by 6 bases, with 15 bases between. CDR3 region: CASSIGPINRDGYTF. The CDR3 DNA reads as TGTGCCAGTAGTATAGGGCCCATCAACAGGGATGGCTACACCTTC.